This T cell receptor beta chain was sequenced in a study of cytomegalovirus exposure and HLA in healthy donors. General study results and limits: Researchers reported from a later analysis that most CMV-associated TCR beta chains appeared HLA-restricted. Using a false discovery rate of 0.05, a later analysis showed that about 16,000 TCR beta sequences were associated with HLA alleles. In a later analysis, HLA-associated beta chains showed higher expansion and lower generation probabilities than comparable chains.

This clone appeared once. Its specificity is not known. Primers for the PCR totalled 60 Vbeta and 13 Jbeta. Authors' processing steps: There were tens of millions of unique TCR beta chains by a later count, and around 10 million of them were shared. Clones were sequenced by immunoSEQ multiplex PCR, and TCRdb holds only the in-frame ones, with some missing. V, J and clone size reflect that table, while D and trimming were determined from the DNA. The table lists some 150,000 clones, 82% of them singletons. The CDR3 sequence is 19 residues long. V was cut by 4 bases and J by 0 bases, with 25 bases left in between.

This receptor was taken from a woman in her 50s in good health and CMV-seropositive. The V and J genes are TRBV5-3 and TRBJ1-1; weak D call: TRBD1 (5 bases). Being an ORF, TRBV5-3 has a function that is uncertain. The specimen was PBMCs. CDR3 sequence: CARSTLDTPQEVMNTEAFF. Here the CDR3 DNA reads TGTGCCAGAAGCACTTTGGACACACCCCAAGAGGTCATGAACACTGAAGCTTTCTTT.